This T cell receptor (beta chain) was documented in a study of fetal regulatory T cell absence and autoimmunity. Trimming removed 0 bases from V and 0 bases from J, with 3 bases in between. Germline CDR1 MGHRA, CDR2 YSYEKL. The CDR3 loop spans 14 amino acids. Clones were read by immunoSEQ multiplex PCR, and TCRdb kept only the in-frame ones, dropping some. Of 95,000 to 100,000 clones in the sample, about two thirds were seen once. This chain connects TRBV4-1 to TRBJ2-4; D remains unclear. Sequencing input: pancreas tissue. The TCR was taken from a male donor with IPEX syndrome. CDR3 nucleotides: TGCGCCAGCAGCCAAGAGGAAGCCAAAAACATTCAGTACTTC. Translation: CASSQEEAKNIQYF.